The clone carrying this T cell receptor (beta chain) was seen a handful of times. Scientists amplified the TCR beta CDR3 regions from RNA transcripts. The first round was an RT-PCR with HTBI primers, and the second round was a multiplex PCR. Using its own MiXCR run on the multiplex PCR reads, TCRdb lists one record per CDR3 protein. The data hold around 590,000 distinct CDR3 sequences, with less than 40% observed a single time. The source of the sample is a study of Graves' ophthalmopathy and Graves' hyperthyroidism. The germline V gene has CDR1 SEHNR and CDR2 FQNEAQ (reference sequence). Trimming took off 6 bases at V and 1 base at J, with 13 bases between the two ends. The CDR3 contains 14 residues. Exclusion applied to patients with other autoimmune diseases, uncontrolled infections, pregnancy or lactation.

Sequencing used peripheral blood or thyroid tissue (not recorded which). The V call is TRBV7-9, the J call TRBJ2-7, with TRBD1 as a possible D gene (6 bases). This clonotype was sampled from an adult man with Graves' hyperthyroidism. The CDR3 DNA is TGTGCCAGCAGTCCGTACAGGGAATCCTACGAGCAGTACTTC. Its translation: CASSPYRESYEQYF.